This passage covers 19 T cell receptor beta chains from one sample sequenced in a study of regulatory T cells in long-lasting Graves disease. Building of the TCR beta libraries involved iRepertoire HTBI primers and Arm-PCR of CDR3 regions. TCRdb re-derived calls from the multiplex PCR reads in MiXCR, one entry per CDR3 protein. The data hold hundreds of thousands of distinct CDR3 sequences, with approximately 16% observed a single time. Time point meaning: newly diagnosed GD, antithyroid drugs for less than 3 months. The TCR library was prepared using RNA isolated from PBMCs. These data also formed part of another study, on T cells in Graves' hyperthyroidism and ophthalmopathy.

Here the sequenced sample was peripheral blood mononuclear cells (PBMCs), taken at new diagnosis, from a patient treated with antithyroid drugs. The receptor set was obtained from a woman aged 40 to 49 with Graves disease.

This clonotype occurred a few times. This rearrangement joins TRBV6-5 to TRBJ2-1, with a weak D call TRBD1 (6 bases). Germline values: CDR1 MNHEY, CDR2 SVGAGI. The CDR3 consists of 16 residues. The V end lost 3 bases, the J end lost 4 bases, and 16 bases lay between the germline ends. The CDR3 region is CASSYFPGTIYNEQFF. The CDR3 nucleotides read TGTGCCAGCAGTTATTTTCCCGGGACAATATACAATGAGCAGTTCTTC.

This clonotype has only a few counts. V is TRBV18 and J is TRBJ2-7; 10 nucleotides agree with TRBD2. The CDR3 spans 15 residues. Germline V CDR1 and CDR2: KGHSH, LQKENI. With V trimmed by 0 bases and J by 6 bases, 5 bases remained unmatched. The CDR3: CASSPPESSGGEQYF. DNA for the CDR3: TGTGCCAGCTCACCACCGGAGTCTAGCGGGGGCGAGCAGTACTTC.

The chain uses TRBV7-2 and TRBJ2-3, with 8 bases identical to TRBD1. Germline CDR1 reads SGHTA; CDR2 reads FQGNSA. The V segment lost 5 bases and the J segment 6 bases; nucleotides outside the gene matches: 10. The CDR3 sequence is 15 residues long. The CDR3 here is CASSDRTGTYDTQYF. The CDR3, as DNA: TGTGCCAGCAGCGACCGGACAGGGACGTATGATACGCAGTATTTT.

This clonotype was counted ten times or more. V gene TRBV27 combines with J gene TRBJ2-7, with 9 bases fitting TRBD1. Losses at the gene ends were 5 bases for V and 5 bases for J; bases not matched to a gene: 10. Germline-derived CDR1 and CDR2 are MNHEY and SMNVEV (reference sequence). The length of the CDR3 is 15 residues. This CDR3 is CASSPRGTGSHEQYF. The CDR3 DNA reads as TGTGCCAGCAGTCCCAGAGGGACAGGGTCCCACGAGCAGTACTTC.

Ten or more counts support this clonotype. This chain uses TRBV2 with TRBJ2-1, with 7 bases identical to TRBD1. Losses at the gene ends were 8 bases for V and 6 bases for J; bases not matched to a gene: 4. Germline assignment: CDR1 SNHLY and CDR2 FYNNEI. CDR3 length: 12 amino acids. As DNA, the CDR3 is TGTGCCAGCGTTCCAGGGGGCAATGAGCAGTTCTTC. Translated: CASVPGGNEQFF.

The CDR3 loop reads CASSQRLAGVTGELFF. The CDR3 DNA follows: TGCGCCAGCAGCCAACGCCTAGCGGGAGTTACCGGGGAGCTGTTTTTT. This chain joins TRBV4-3 and TRBJ2-2, with 10 bases lining up with TRBD2. Germline CDR1 LGHNA, CDR2 YSLEER. The CDR3 runs 16 residues. After removal of 2 bases from V and 5 bases from J, the junction contained 5 bases not matched to a gene.

This clonotype has ten or more counts. This sequence joins TRBV11-2 and TRBJ1-1; D not certain. CDR1 and CDR2 (germline): SGHAT, FQNNGV. The CDR3 loop spans 15 amino acids. V was trimmed by 5 bases and J by 3 bases, leaving 16 bases between them. CDR3 in amino acids: CASSHMGSSDTEAFF. Here the CDR3 DNA reads TGTGCCAGCAGCCATATGGGGAGTTCCGACACTGAAGCTTTCTTT.

The V and J genes are TRBV3-2 and TRBJ2-1; the DNA was not used to check the table's D call, TRBD1. TRBV3-2 is a pseudogene segment. The CDR3 extends over 15 amino acids. The CDR3 DNA reads as TGTGCCAGCAGCGGCGTAGCTAGCTGGGGGAATGAGCAGTTCTTC. Residues: CASSGVASWGNEQFF.

V usage is TRBV14 and J usage is TRBJ1-3; D unresolved. Germline values: CDR1 SGHDN, CDR2 FVKESK. The CDR3 extends over 12 amino acids. V shed 2 bases and J shed 7 bases, with 6 bases lying between them. CDR3 sequence (DNA): TGTGCCAGCAGCCAAATACGTAACACCATATATTTT. Its translation is CASSQIRNTIYF.

The chain couples TRBV13 to TRBJ1-3, with D possibly being TRBD1 (5 bases). Per the germline V gene, CDR1 is PRHDT and CDR2 is FYEKMQ (reference sequence). The ends were cut back, 4 bases at V and 4 bases at J, with 11 bases in the middle. The CDR3 runs 14 residues. CDR3 region: CASSSGTNGNTIYF. CDR3 DNA: TGTGCCAGCAGCTCCGGGACGAACGGAAACACCATATATTTT.

This clonotype has ten or more counts. The V and J genes are TRBV5-1 and TRBJ2-5; D is undetermined. CDR3 length: 15 residues. Trimming took off 0 bases at V and 1 base at J, with 10 bases between the two ends. Germline CDR1 reads SGHRS; CDR2 reads YFSETQ. CDR3 in amino acids: CASSLEDGRQETQYF. In nucleotides, the CDR3 is TGCGCCAGCAGCTTGGAGGACGGCCGCCAAGAGACCCAGTACTTC. Variable domain in full (rest from reference TRBV5-1 and TRBJ2-5): KAGVTQTPRYLIKTRGQQVTLSCSPISGHRSVSWYQQTPGQGLQFLFEYFSETQRNKGNFPGRFSGRQFSNSRSEMNVSTLELGDSALYLCASSLEDGRQETQYFGPGTRLLVL.

This clonotype was seen only once. The chain is built from TRBV6-1 and TRBJ1-2; D might be TRBD1 (5 bases). V lost 6 bases and J lost 2, with 10 bases in between. The CDR3 sequence is 13 residues long. The germline gives CDR1 MNHNS, CDR2 SASEGT. CDR3 sequence (DNA): TGTGCCAGCAGCCGCCGACAGAACTATGGCTACACCTTC. Translation: CASSRRQNYGYTF.

This clonotype was seen only a few times. An end of the junction does not agree with germline; a read error may underlie this. The chain combines TRBV10-2 with TRBJ2-2, with 7 positions matching TRBD2. Germline lookup yields CDR1 WSHSY and CDR2 SAAADI. CDR3 size: 13 residues. CDR3 nucleotides: TGCGCCAGTTGGGGAGGGAACGCCGGGGAGCTGTTTTTT. Translation: CASWGGNAGELFF.

The chain has TRBV28 and TRBJ2-7; a weak D match, TRBD1 (5 bases). Trimming shortened V by 6 bases and J by 4 bases, and 13 bases separated the two germline ends. The germline gives CDR1 MDHEN, CDR2 SYDVKM. The CDR3 consists of 13 residues. This CDR3 is CASSPIDSYEQYF. CDR3 sequence (DNA): TGTGCCAGCAGCCCAATCGACAGTTACGAGCAGTACTTC.

This clonotype appeared a few times. The chain recombines TRBV7-8 with TRBJ2-5; maybe TRBD2 (5 bases). The V and J ends lost 6 bases and 0 bases respectively, with 14 bases between them. From germline, CDR1 is SGHVS and CDR2 FQNEAQ. The CDR3 sequence is 15 residues long. CDR3 coding DNA: TGTGCCAGCAGACTAGGCAGAGTATACCAAGAGACCCAGTACTTC. It is translated as CASRLGRVYQETQYF.

This sequence joins TRBV19 and TRBJ2-1; 10 bases are shared with TRBD1. Unmatched junction bases numbered 12, after V lost 4 bases and J lost 3 bases. This CDR3 comprises 18 residues. The germline gives CDR1 LNHDA, CDR2 SQIVND (reference sequence). CDR3 protein: CASSTGQGFGGDYNEQFF. The DNA for the CDR3 is TGTGCCAGTAGTACGGGACAGGGGTTCGGCGGGGACTACAATGAGCAGTTCTTC.

In its sample, this clonotype was seen a few times. V and J are TRBV28 and TRBJ1-3, with 7 bases aligning to TRBD1. The CDR3 length is 14 residues. The J segment lost 3 bases and the V segment lost 7 bases, leaving 6 bases of the junction unmatched. Germline CDR1 MDHEN, CDR2 SYDVKM. This CDR3 reads CASNDRVDGNTIYF. CDR3 in DNA: TGTGCCAGCAACGACAGGGTGGATGGAAACACCATATATTTT. Using reference TRBV28 and TRBJ1-3 for the parts outside the CDR3, the full variable domain is DVKVTQSSRYLVKRTGEKVFLECVQDMDHENMFWYRQDPGLGLRLIYFSYDVKMKEKGDIPEGYSVSREKKERFSLILESASTNQTSMYLCASNDRVDGNTIYFGEGSWLTVV.

This clonotype was observed a handful of times. V gene TRBV7-9 combines with J gene TRBJ1-1; no clear D gene. The CDR3 covers 12 residues. Germline-derived CDR1 and CDR2 are SEHNR and FQNEAQ (reference sequence). V lost 3 bases to trimming and J lost 7 bases, with 9 bases between them. The CDR3 sequence is CASSLNGDEAFF. Written as DNA, the CDR3 is TGTGCCAGCAGCTTGAACGGGGATGAAGCTTTCTTT. The whole variable domain, filled in from reference TRBV7-9 and TRBJ1-1, reads DTGVSQNPRHKITKRGQNVTFRCDPISEHNRLYWYRQTLGQGPEFLTYFQNEAQLEKSRLLSDRFSAERPKGSFSTLEIQRTEQGDSAMYLCASSLNGDEAFFGQGTRLTVV.

This clonotype was seen repeatedly, ten times or more. The chain links TRBV7-9 to TRBJ2-1, with unresolved D. Germline loops: CDR1 SEHNR, CDR2 FQNEAQ (reference sequence). The CDR3 length is 12 residues. The ends were cut back, 2 bases at V and 6 bases at J, with 5 bases in the middle. The chain's CDR3 is CASSLYVNEQFF. The DNA for the CDR3 is TGTGCCAGCAGCTTATACGTCAATGAGCAGTTCTTC.